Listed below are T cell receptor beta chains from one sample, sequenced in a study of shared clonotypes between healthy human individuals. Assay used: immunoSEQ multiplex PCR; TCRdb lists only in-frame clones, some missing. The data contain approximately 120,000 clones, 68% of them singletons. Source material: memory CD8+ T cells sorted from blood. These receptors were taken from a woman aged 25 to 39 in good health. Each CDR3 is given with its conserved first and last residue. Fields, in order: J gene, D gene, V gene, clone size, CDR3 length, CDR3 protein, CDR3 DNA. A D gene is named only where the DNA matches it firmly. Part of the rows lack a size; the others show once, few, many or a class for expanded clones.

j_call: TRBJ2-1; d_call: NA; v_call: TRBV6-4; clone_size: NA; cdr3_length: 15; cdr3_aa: CASSARQGGLDEQFF; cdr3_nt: TGTGCCAGCAGTGCCCGACAGGGAGGGCTTGATGAGCAGTTCTTC
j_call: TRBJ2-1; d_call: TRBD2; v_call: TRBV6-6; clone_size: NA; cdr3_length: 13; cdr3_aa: CASLAGSYNEQFF; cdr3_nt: TGTGCCAGTTTAGCGGGATCCTACAATGAGCAGTTCTTC
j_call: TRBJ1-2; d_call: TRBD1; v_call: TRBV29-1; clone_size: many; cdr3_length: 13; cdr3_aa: CSVEDRGDYGYTF; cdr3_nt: TGCAGCGTTGAGGACAGGGGGGACTATGGCTACACCTTC
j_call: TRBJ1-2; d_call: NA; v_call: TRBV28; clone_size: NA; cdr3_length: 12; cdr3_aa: CASNDQTDGYTF; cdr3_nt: TGTGCCAGCAATGACCAGACGGATGGCTACACCTTC
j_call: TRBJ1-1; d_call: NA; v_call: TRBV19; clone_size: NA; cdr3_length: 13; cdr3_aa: CASSTQGEAEAFF; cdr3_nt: TGTGCCAGTAGTACACAGGGAGAGGCTGAAGCTTTCTTT
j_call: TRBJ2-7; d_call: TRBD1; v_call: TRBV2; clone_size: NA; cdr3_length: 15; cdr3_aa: CASRPGQGVRNEQYF; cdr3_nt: TGTGCCAGCAGACCGGGACAGGGGGTGAGGAACGAGCAGTACTTC
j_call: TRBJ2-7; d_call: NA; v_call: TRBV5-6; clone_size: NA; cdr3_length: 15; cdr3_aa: CASSLRRSMTYEQYF; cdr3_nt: TGTGCCAGCAGCTTGAGGCGCAGCATGACCTACGAGCAGTACTTC
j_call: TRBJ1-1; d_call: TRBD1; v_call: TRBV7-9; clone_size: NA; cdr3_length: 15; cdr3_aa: CASSQWDRVNTEAFF; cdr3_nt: TGTGCCAGCAGCCAGTGGGACAGGGTGAACACTGAAGCTTTCTTT
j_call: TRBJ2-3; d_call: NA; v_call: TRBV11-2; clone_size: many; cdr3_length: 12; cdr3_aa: CASSVALGAQYF; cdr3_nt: TGTGCCAGCAGCGTTGCCTTGGGGGCGCAGTATTTT
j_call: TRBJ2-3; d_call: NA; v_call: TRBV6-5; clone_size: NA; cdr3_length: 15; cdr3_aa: CASSYQGHNTDTQYF; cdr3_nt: TGTGCCAGCAGTTACCAAGGACATAACACAGATACGCAGTATTTT
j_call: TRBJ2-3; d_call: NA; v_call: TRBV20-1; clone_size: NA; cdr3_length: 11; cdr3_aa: CSLSPPDTQYF; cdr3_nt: TGCAGTCTTTCCCCCCCGGATACGCAGTATTTT
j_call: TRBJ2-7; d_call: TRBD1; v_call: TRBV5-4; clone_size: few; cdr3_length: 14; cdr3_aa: CASSGDRGFSEQYF; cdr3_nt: TGTGCCAGCAGCGGGGACAGGGGCTTTTCCGAGCAGTACTTC
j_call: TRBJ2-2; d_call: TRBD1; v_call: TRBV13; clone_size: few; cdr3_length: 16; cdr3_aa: CASSREGQGYSGELFF; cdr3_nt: TGTGCCAGCAGCAGGGAGGGACAGGGATATTCCGGGGAGCTGTTTTTT
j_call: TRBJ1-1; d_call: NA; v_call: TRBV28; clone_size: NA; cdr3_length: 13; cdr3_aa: CASSFHLWGETFF; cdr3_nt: TGTGCCAGCAGTTTTCACCTTTGGGGGGAGACTTTCTTT
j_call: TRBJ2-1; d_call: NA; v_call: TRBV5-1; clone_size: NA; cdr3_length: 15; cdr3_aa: CASSLDVSSYNEQFF; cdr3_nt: TGCGCCAGCAGCTTGGACGTTAGCTCCTACAATGAGCAGTTCTTC
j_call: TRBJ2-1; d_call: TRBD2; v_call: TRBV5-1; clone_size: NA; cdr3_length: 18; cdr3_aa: CASSLAGTSGHPYNEQFF; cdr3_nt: TGCGCCAGCAGCTTGGCAGGGACTAGCGGACATCCCTACAATGAGCAGTTCTTC
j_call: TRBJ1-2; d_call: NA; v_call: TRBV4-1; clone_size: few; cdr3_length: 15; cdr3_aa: CASSQDSTGYYGYTF; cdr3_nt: TGCGCCAGCAGCCAAGATTCCACAGGCTACTATGGCTACACCTTC
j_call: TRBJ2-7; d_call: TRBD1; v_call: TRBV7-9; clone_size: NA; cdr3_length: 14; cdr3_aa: CASSNRDRLHEQYF; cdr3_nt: TGTGCCAGCAGCAACCGGGACAGGCTCCACGAGCAGTACTTC
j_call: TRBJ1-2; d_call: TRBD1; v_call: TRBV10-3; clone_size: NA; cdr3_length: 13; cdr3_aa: CAISSGTGYGYTF; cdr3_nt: TGTGCCATCAGCTCCGGGACAGGGTATGGCTACACCTTC
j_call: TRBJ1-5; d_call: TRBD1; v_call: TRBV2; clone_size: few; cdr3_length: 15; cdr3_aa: CASRADRASNQPQHF; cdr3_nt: TGTGCCAGCAGGGCAGACAGGGCTAGCAATCAGCCCCAGCATTTT
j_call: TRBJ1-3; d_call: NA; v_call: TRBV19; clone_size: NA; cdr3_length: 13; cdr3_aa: CASMRFPGNTIYF; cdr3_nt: TGTGCCAGTATGAGGTTCCCTGGAAACACCATATATTTT
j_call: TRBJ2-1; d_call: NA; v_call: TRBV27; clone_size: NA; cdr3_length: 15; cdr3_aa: CASSFSLTGNNEQFF; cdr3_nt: TGTGCCAGCAGTTTTAGCTTAACTGGGAACAATGAGCAGTTCTTC
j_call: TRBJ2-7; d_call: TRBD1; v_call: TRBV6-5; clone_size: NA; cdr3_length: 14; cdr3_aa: CASSYRGMEYEQYF; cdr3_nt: TGTGCCAGCAGCTACAGGGGCATGGAGTACGAGCAGTACTTC
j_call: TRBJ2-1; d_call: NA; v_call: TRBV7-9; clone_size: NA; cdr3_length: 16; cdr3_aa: CASSPRGGSAYNEQFF; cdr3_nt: TGTGCCAGCAGCCCTCGGGGTGGATCGGCCTACAATGAGCAGTTCTTC
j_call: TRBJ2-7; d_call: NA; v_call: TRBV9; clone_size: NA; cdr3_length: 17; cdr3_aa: CASSPGTVAASSYEQYF; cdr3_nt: TGTGCCAGCAGCCCTGGGACGGTAGCGGCGAGCTCCTACGAGCAGTACTTC
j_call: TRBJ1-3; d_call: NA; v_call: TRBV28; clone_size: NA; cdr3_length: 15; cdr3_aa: CASSFLRRTGNTIYF; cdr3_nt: TGTGCCAGCAGTTTTTTGAGGAGGACTGGAAACACCATATATTTT
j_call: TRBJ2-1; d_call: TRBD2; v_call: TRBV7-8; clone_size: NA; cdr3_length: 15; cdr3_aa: CASQLAGGIYNEQFF; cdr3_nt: TGTGCCAGCCAACTAGCGGGAGGGATATACAATGAGCAGTTCTTC
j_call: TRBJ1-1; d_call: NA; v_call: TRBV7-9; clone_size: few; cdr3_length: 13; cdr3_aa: CASSPRSYTEAFF; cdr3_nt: TGTGCCAGCAGCCCCCGCAGTTACACTGAAGCTTTCTTT
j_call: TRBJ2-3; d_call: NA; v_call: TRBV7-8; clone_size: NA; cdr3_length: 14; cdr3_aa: CASSFYGRGDTQYF; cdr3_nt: TGTGCCAGCAGCTTCTACGGGAGAGGGGATACGCAGTATTTT
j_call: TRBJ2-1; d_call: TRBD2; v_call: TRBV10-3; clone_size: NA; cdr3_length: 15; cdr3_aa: CAISEGGRNYNEQFF; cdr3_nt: TGTGCCATCAGTGAGGGCGGGAGAAATTACAATGAGCAGTTCTTC
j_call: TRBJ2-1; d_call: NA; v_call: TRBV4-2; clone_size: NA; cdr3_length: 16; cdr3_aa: CASSQDPRGSYNEQFF; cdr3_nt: TGTGCCAGCAGCCAAGATCCCCGGGGCTCCTACAATGAGCAGTTCTTC
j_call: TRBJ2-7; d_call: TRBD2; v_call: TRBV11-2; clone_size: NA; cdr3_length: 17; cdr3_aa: CASTRNGLAGSSYEQYF; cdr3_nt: TGTGCCAGCACCCGAAATGGACTAGCGGGGAGCTCCTACGAGCAGTACTTC
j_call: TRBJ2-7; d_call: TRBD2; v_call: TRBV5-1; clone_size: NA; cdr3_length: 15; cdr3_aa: CASSPQASGIGEQYF; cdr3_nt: TGCGCCAGCAGCCCCCAGGCCAGCGGGATTGGTGAGCAGTACTTC
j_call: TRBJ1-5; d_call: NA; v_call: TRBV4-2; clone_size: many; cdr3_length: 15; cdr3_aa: CASSAVEGGNQPQHF; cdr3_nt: TGTGCCAGCAGCGCCGTAGAGGGAGGCAATCAGCCCCAGCATTTT
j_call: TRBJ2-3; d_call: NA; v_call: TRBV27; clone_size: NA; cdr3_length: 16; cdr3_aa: CASSLRTAYITDTQYF; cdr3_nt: TGTGCCAGCAGTTTGCGGACAGCCTACATCACAGATACGCAGTATTTT
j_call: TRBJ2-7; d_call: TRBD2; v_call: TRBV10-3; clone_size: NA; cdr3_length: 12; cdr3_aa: CAIGLASYEQYF; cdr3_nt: TGTGCCATAGGACTAGCCTCCTACGAGCAGTACTTC
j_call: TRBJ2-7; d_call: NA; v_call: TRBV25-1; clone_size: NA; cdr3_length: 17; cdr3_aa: CASSVEGASRFSYEQYF; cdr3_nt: TGTGCCAGCAGTGTGGAGGGGGCATCGAGATTCTCCTACGAGCAGTACTTC
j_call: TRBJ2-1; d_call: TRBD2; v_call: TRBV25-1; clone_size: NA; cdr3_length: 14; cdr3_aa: CATRERESNNEQFF; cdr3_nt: TGTGCCACTAGAGAGCGGGAGAGCAACAATGAGCAGTTCTTC
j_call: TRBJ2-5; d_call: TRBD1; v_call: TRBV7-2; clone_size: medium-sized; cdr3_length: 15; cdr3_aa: CASSFYQGVVETQYF; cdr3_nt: TGTGCCAGCAGCTTTTATCAGGGGGTAGTGGAGACCCAGTACTTC
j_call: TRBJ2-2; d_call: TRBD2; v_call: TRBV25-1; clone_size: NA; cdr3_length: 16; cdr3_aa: CASSGLRAGGTGELFF; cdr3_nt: TGTGCCAGCTCCGGTCTTCGAGCGGGAGGGACCGGGGAGCTGTTTTTT
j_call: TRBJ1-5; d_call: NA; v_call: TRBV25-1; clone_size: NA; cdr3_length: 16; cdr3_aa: CASQSSHIDARQPQHF; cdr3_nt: TGTGCCAGCCAATCCTCCCATATAGACGCTCGGCAGCCCCAGCATTTT
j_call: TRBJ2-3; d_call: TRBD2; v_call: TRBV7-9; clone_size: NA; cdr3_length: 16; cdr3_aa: CASSAVSGRFTDTQYF; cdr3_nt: TGTGCCAGCAGCGCCGTTAGCGGGAGGTTCACAGATACGCAGTATTTT
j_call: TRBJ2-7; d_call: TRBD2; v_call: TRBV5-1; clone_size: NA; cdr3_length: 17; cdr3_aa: CASSSRGTSILPSEQYF; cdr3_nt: TGCGCCAGCAGCTCCAGGGGGACTAGCATCTTGCCTAGTGAGCAGTACTTC
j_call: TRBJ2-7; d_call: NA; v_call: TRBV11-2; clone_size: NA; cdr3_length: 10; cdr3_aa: CASSFREQYF; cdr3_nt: TGTGCCAGCAGCTTCCGCGAGCAGTACTTC
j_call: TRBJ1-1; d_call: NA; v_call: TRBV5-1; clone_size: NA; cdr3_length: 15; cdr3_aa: CASSLNARDHEGAFF; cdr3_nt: TGCGCCAGCAGCTTGAATGCCAGGGACCACGAGGGAGCTTTCTTT
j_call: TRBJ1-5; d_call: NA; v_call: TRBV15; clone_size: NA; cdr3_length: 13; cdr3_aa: CATGTGPTQPQHF; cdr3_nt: TGTGCCACCGGAACAGGCCCGACTCAGCCCCAGCATTTT
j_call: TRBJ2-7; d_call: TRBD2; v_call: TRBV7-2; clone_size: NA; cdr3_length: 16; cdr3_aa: CASNVRPDGRIGEQYF; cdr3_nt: TGTGCCAGCAACGTACGACCAGACGGGAGGATCGGCGAGCAGTACTTC
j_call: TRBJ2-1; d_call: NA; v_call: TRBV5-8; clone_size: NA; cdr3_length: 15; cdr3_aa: CASSFRGSPYNEQFF; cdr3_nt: TGTGCCAGCAGCTTCCGAGGGAGCCCCTACAATGAGCAGTTCTTC
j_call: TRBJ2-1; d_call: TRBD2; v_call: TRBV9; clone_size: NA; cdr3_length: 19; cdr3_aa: CASSVTLGAGERAYNEQFF; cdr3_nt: TGTGCCAGCAGCGTAACTTTGGGAGCGGGAGAAAGGGCTTACAATGAGCAGTTCTTC